This entry describes one T cell receptor (beta chain). The antigen remains unidentified. The entry originates in a study of beta chain features in type 1 diabetes. Study observations and caveats: At VDJ recombination sites, type 1 diabetes patients had fewer insertions and more deleted nucleotides. The naive, central memory and Treg TCRB repertoires showed an apparent similarity that was greater among patients than among healthy donors. There was a moderate but significant shortening of TCRB CDR3s in all four CD4+ subsets of Type 1 diabetes patients.

Since all of the isolated RNA was reverse transcribed, expressed TCRB transcripts were what got sequenced. Sequencing used immunoSEQ multiplex PCR; TCRdb keeps in-frame clones, though not all of them. The table includes approximately 730,000 clones, roughly 13% detected once. The CDR3 is 13 residues long. The ends were cut back, 8 bases at V and 3 bases at J, with 11 bases in the middle. CDR1 and CDR2 from the germline V gene are SNHLY and FYNNEI. The genes are TRBV2 and TRBJ1-3, with D possibly TRBD1 on 5 matching bases. The specimen was naive CD4+ T cells from blood. This receptor was taken from a man between 18 and 29 years old with type 1 diabetes. The CDR3 DNA reads as TGTGCCAGCCACCGGGGGATTGGAAACACCATATATTTT. Its translation: CASHRGIGNTIYF.